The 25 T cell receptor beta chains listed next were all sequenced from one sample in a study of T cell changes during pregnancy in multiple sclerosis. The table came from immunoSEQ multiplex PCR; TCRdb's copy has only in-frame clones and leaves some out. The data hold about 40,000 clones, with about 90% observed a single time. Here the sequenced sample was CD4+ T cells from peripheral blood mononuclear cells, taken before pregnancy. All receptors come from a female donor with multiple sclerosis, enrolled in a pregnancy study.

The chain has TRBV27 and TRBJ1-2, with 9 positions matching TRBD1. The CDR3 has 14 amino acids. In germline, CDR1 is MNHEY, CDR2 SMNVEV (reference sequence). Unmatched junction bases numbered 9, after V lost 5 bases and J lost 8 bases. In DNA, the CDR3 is TGTGCCAGCAGTCCACGGGACAGGGTCGGGGGCTACACCTTC. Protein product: CASSPRDRVGGYTF.

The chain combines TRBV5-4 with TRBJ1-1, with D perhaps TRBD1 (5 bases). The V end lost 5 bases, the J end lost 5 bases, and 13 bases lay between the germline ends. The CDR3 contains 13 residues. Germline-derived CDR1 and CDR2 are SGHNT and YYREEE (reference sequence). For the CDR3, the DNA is TGTGCCAGCAGTGGCAGGGCATGGACTGAAGCTTTCTTT. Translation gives CASSGRAWTEAFF. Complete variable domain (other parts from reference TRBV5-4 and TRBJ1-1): ETGVTQSPTHLIKTRGQQVTLRCSSQSGHNTVSWYQQALGQGPQFIFQYYREEENGRGNFPPRFSGLQFPNYSSELNVNALELDDSALYLCASSGRAWTEAFFGQGTRLTVV.

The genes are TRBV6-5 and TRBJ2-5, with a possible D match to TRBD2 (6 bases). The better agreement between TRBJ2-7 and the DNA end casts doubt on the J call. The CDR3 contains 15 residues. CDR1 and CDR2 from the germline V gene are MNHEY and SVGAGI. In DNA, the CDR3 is TGTGCCAGCAGTTACCTCGGGACTCCTACCTACGAGCAGTACTTC. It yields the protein CASSYLGTPTYEQYF.

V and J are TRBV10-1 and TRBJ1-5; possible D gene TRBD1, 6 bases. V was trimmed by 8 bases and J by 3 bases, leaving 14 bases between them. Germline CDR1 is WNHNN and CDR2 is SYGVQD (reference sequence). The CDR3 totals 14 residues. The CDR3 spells CASLLGQLNQPQHF. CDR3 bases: TGCGCCAGCCTGCTAGGACAGCTCAATCAGCCCCAGCATTTT.

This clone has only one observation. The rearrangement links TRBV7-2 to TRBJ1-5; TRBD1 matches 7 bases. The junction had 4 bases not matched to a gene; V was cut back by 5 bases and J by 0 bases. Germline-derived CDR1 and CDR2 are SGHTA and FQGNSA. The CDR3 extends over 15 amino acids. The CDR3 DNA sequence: TGTGCCAGCAGCACGGACAGGATTAGCAATCAGCCCCAGCATTTT. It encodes CASSTDRISNQPQHF. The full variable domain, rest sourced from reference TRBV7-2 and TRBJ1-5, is GAGVSQSPSNKVTEKGKDVELRCDPISGHTALYWYRQSLGQGLEFLIYFQGNSAPDKSGLPSDRFSAERTGGSVSTLTIQRTQQEDSAVYLCASSTDRISNQPQHFGDGTRLSIL.

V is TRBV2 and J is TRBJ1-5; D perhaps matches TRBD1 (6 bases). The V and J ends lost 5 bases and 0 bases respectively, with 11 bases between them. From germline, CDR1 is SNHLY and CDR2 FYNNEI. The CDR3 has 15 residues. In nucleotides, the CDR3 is TGTGCCAGCAGTCTGACAGGATATAGCAATCAGCCCCAGCATTTT. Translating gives CASSLTGYSNQPQHF.

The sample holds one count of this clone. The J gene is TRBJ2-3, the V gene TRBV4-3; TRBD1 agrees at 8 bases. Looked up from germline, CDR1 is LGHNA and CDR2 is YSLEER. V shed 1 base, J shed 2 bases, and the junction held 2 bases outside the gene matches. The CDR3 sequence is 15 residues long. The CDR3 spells CASSQGQGSTDTQYF. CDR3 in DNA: TGCGCCAGCAGCCAAGGACAGGGGTCCACAGATACGCAGTATTTT.

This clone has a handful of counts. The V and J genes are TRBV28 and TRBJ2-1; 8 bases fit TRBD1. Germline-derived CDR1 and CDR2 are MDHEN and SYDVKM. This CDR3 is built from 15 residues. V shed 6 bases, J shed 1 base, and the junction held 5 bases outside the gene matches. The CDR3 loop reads CASRPYRGSYNEQFF. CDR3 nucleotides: TGTGCCAGCAGACCTTACAGGGGGTCCTACAATGAGCAGTTCTTC.

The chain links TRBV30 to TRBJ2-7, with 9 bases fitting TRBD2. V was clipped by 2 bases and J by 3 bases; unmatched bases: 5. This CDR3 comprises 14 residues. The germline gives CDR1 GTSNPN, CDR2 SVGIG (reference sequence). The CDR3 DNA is TGTGCCTGGAGTAGGGGACTAGCAGTCTACGAGCAGTACTTC. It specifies CAWSRGLAVYEQYF.

CDR3 DNA: TGTGCCAGCAGAGAAGCCGGGACAGGGAAGACCCAGTACTTC. It encodes CASREAGTGKTQYF. The chain employs TRBV25-1 and TRBJ2-5; TRBD1 matches at 9 bases. Trimming removed 6 bases from V and 6 bases from J; junction bases left unmatched: 8. The germline gives CDR1 MGHDK, CDR2 SYGVNS. The CDR3 extends over 14 amino acids.

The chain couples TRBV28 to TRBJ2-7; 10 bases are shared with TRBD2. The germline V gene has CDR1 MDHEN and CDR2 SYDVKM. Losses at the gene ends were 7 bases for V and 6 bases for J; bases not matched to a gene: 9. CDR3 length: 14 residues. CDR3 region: CASTWGSGRTEQYF. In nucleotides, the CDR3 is TGTGCCAGCACCTGGGGTAGCGGGAGGACCGAGCAGTACTTC.

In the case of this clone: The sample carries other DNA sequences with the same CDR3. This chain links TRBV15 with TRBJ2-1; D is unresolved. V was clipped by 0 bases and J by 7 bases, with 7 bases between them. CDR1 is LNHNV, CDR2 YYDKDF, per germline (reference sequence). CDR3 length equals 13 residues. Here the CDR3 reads CATSRDLGNEQFF. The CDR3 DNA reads TGTGCCACCAGCAGAGATCTCGGGAATGAGCAGTTCTTC.

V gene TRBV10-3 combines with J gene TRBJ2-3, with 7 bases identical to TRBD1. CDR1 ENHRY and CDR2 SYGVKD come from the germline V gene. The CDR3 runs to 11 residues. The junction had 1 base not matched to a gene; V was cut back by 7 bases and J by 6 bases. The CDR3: CAITTGDTQYF. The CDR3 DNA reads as TGTGCCATCACGACAGGGGATACGCAGTATTTT.

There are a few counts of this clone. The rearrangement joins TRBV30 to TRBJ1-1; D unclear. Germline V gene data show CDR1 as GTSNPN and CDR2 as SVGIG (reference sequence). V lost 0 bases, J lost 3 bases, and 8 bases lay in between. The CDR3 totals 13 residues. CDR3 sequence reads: CAWSVLVHTEAFF. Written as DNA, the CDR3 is TGTGCCTGGAGTGTACTGGTCCACACTGAAGCTTTCTTT. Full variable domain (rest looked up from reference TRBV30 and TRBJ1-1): SQTIHQWPATLVQPVGSPLSLECTVEGTSNPNLYWYRQAAGRGLQLLFYSVGIGQISSEVPQNLSASRPQDRQFILSSKKLLLSDSGFYLCAWSVLVHTEAFFGQGTRLTVV.

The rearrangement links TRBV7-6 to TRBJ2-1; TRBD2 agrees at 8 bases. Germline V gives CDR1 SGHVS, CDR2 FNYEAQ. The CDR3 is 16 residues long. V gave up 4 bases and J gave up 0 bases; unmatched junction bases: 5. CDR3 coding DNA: TGTGCCAGCAGCTCGTTAGCGGGAAGCTCCTACAATGAGCAGTTCTTC. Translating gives CASSSLAGSSYNEQFF.

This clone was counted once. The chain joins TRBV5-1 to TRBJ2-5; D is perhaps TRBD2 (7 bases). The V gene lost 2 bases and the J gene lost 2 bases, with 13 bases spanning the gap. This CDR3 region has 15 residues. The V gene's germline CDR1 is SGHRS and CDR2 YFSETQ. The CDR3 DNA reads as TGCGCCAGCAGCTTCGGGGGAGGGACACAAGAGACCCAGTACTTC. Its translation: CASSFGGGTQETQYF.

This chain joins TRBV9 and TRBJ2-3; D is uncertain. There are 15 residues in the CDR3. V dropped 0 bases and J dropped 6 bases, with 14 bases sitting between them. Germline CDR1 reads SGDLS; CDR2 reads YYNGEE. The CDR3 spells CASSVGKVAVDTQYF. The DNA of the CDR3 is TGTGCCAGCAGCGTAGGAAAAGTAGCAGTCGATACGCAGTATTTT. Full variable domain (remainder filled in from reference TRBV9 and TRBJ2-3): DSGVTQTPKHLITATGQRVTLRCSPRSGDLSVYWYQQSLDQGLQFLIQYYNGEERAKGNILERFSAQQFPDLHSELNLSSLELGDSALYFCASSVGKVAVDTQYFGPGTRLTVL.

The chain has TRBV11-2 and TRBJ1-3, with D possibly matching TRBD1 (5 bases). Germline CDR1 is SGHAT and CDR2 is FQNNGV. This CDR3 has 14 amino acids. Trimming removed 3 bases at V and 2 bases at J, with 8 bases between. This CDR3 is CASSFQGTGNTIYF. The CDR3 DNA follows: TGTGCCAGCAGCTTTCAGGGTACTGGAAACACCATATATTTT.

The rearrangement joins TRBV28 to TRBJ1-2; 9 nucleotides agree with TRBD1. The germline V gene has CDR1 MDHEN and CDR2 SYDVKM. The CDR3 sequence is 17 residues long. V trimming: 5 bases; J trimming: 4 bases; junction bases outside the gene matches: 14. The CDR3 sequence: CASSPWGQGVPSYGYTF. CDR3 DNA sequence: TGTGCCAGCAGTCCGTGGGGACAGGGCGTTCCTAGCTATGGCTACACCTTC.

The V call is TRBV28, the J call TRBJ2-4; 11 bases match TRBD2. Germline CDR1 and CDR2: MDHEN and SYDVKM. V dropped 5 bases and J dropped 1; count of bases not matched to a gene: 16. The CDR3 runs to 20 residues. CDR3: CASSPPGLAVPGGAKNIQYF. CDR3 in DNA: TGTGCCAGCAGTCCTCCGGGACTAGCGGTCCCCGGGGGGGCCAAAAACATTCAGTACTTC.

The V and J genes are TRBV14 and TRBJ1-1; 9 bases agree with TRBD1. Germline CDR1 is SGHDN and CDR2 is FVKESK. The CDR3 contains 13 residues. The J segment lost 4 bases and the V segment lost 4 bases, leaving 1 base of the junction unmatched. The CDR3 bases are TGTGCCAGCAGCCGGGACAGGGTCACTGAAGCTTTCTTT. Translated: CASSRDRVTEAFF.

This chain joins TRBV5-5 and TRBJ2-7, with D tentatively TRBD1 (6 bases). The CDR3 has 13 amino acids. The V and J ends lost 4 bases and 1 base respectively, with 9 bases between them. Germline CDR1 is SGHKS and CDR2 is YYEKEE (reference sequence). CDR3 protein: CASSIQGSYEQYF. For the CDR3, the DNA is TGTGCCAGCAGCATACAGGGTTCCTACGAGCAGTACTTC.

CDR3 coding DNA: TGTGCCAGCAGTCCTCCTGCGACTAGTTTCAACCCATACTTC. Its translation is CASSPPATSFNPYF. The V and J genes are TRBV28 and TRBJ2-5; weak D call: TRBD2 (6 bases). V gave up 5 bases and J gave up 14 bases, with 24 bases separating them. The CDR3 has 14 residues. Germline V gives CDR1 MDHEN, CDR2 SYDVKM.

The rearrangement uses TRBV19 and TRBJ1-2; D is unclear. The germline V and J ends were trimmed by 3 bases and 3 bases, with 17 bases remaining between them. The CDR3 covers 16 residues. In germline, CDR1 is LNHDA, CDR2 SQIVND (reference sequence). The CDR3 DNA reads TGTGCCAGTAGTATTTCGTCTATGGCCACAGACTATGGCTACACCTTC. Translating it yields CASSISSMATDYGYTF.

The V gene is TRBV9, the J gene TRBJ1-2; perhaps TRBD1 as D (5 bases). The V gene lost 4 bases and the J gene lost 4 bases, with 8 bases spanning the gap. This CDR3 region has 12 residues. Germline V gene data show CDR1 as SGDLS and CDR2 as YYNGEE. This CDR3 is CASSLDSYGYTF. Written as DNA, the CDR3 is TGTGCCAGCAGCTTAGACAGCTATGGCTACACCTTC. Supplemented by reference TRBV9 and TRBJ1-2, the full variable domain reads DSGVTQTPKHLITATGQRVTLRCSPRSGDLSVYWYQQSLDQGLQFLIQYYNGEERAKGNILERFSAQQFPDLHSELNLSSLELGDSALYFCASSLDSYGYTFGSGTRLTVV.